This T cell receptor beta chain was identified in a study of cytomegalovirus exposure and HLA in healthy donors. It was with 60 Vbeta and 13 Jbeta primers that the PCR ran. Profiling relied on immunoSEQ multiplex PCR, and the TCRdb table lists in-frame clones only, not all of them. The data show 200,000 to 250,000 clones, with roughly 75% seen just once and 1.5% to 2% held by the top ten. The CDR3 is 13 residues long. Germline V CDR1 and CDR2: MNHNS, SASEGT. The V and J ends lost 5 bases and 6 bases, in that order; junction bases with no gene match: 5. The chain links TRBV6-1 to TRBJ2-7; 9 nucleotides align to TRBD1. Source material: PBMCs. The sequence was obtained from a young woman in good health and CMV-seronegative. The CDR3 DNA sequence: TGTGCCAGCAGTTGGGGACAGGGTCCCGAGCAGTACTTC. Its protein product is CASSWGQGPEQYF.